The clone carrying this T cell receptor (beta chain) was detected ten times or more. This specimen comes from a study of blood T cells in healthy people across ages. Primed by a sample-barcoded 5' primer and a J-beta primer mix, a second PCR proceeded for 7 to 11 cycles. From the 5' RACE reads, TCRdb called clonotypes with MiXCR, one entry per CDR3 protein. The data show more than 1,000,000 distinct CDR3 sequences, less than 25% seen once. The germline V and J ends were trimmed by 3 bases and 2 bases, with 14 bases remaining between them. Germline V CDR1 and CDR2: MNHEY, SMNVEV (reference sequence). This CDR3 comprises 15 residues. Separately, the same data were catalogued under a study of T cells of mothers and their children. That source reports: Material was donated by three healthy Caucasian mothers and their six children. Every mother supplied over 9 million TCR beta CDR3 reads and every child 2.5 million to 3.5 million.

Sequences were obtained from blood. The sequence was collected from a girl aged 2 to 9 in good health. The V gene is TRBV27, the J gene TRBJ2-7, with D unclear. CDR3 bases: TGTGCCAGCAGTTTGGGGTGGATGGGCCCCTACGAGCAGTACTTC. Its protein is CASSLGWMGPYEQYF.